This TCR beta chain comes out of a study of T-cell reconstitution after alpha-beta-depleted transplantation in children. Details on this clonotype: Its target is unknown.

The study's findings and limits: Reportedly, only several hundred clones from non-depleted graft cells drove alpha-beta T-cell counts at about two months. Diversity and T-cell counts at one year after transplant derived mostly from new T cells.

TCRbeta library preparation incorporated unique molecular identifiers. TCRdb re-called the PCR reads through MiXCR, storing one row per CDR3 protein. Among approximately 430,000 distinct CDR3 sequences, roughly 15% were seen once, and the ten largest hold around 28%. The sample in question was PBMCs, mostly from graft donor cells, obtained 360 days after TCRalphabeta/CD19-depleted stem cell transplant. The TCR originated in a boy less than two years old who had a stem cell transplant for Wiskott-Aldrich syndrome, so the T cells may come from the graft donor.

CDR3 nucleotides: TGCAGTGCTAACCGGGACTGGACCTACGAGCAGTACTTC. Its protein product is CSANRDWTYEQYF. This chain joins TRBV20-1 and TRBJ2-7; TRBD2 is a possible D gene (6 bases). Germline CDR1 is DFQATT and CDR2 is SNEGSKA (reference sequence). The CDR3 is made up of 13 amino acids. The V and J ends lost 4 bases and 2 bases respectively, with 12 bases between them.